This TCR beta chain was recovered during a study of shared T cell receptors in the human thymus. The germline V gene encodes CDR1 PRHDT and CDR2 FYEKMQ (reference sequence). Between the trimmed V and J ends, which lost 4 bases and 6 bases, there was a span of 7 bases. The CDR3 extends over 12 amino acids. Assay used: immunoSEQ multiplex PCR; TCRdb lists only in-frame clones, some missing. This sample carries 500,000 to 850,000 clones, over 75% of them seen once, and the ten largest clones take roughly 0.0087%. The same data also contributed to another study, on human thymus T cells. That report notes: All donors were healthy Finnish infants who were undergoing corrective surgery to treat congenital heart defects. Thymic samples were excised during corrective heart operations.

Source material: thymocytes. V usage is TRBV13 and J usage is TRBJ2-1; D perhaps matches TRBD2 (5 bases). This TCR came from a boy less than two years old with a congenital heart defect. The CDR3 loop reads CASSSEGNEQFF. CDR3 DNA: TGTGCCAGCAGCTCAGAGGGCAATGAGCAGTTCTTC.